One and the same sample provided the 21 T cell receptor beta chains below, sequenced in a study of identical twins. Each CDR3 protein gets one entry after TCRdb re-called the 5' RACE reads with MiXCR. This table holds fewer than 900,000 distinct CDR3 sequences, 18% found once. This sample was shared with a second study, whose subject was T cells expressing NK-cell markers.

Sequenced sample: PBMCs. The source is a woman between 18 and 29 years old in good health.

V and J are TRBV30 and TRBJ2-1; D is unclear. CDR3 length: 11 amino acids. With 0 bases removed from V and 9 bases from J, the gap between germline ends came to 6 bases. The V gene's germline CDR1 is GTSNPN and CDR2 SVGIG (reference sequence). The CDR3 DNA is TGTGCCTGGAGTGTACAAAGTGAGCAGTTCTTC. It encodes CAWSVQSEQFF.

This clonotype was counted between two and nine times. The chain employs TRBV6-5 and TRBJ2-7; unclear D gene. Germline CDR1 MNHEY, CDR2 SVGAGI. V shed 4 bases and J shed 5 bases, with 9 bases lying between them. The CDR3 consists of 12 residues. CDR3 in amino acids: CASSSGRNEQYF. DNA for the CDR3: TGTGCCAGCAGTTCGGGCAGGAACGAGCAGTACTTC.

The chain is built from TRBV7-9 and TRBJ2-2; perhaps TRBD2 as D (5 bases). This CDR3 comprises 14 residues. Germline CDR1 and CDR2: SEHNR and FQNEAQ (reference sequence). V was pared by 3 bases and J by 4 bases, with 9 bases between. The CDR3 is CASSFPGSTGELFF. The CDR3 DNA reads as TGTGCCAGCAGCTTCCCGGGGAGCACCGGGGAGCTGTTTTTT.

V is TRBV4-1 and J is TRBJ2-1; D is perhaps TRBD1 (6 bases). Germline CDR1 is MGHRA and CDR2 is YSYEKL. Trimming stripped 5 bases from V and 0 bases from J, with 17 bases between. This CDR3 region has 17 residues. The CDR3 DNA follows: TGCGCCAGCAGCTTGTCCGGGACACCATACTCCTACAATGAGCAGTTCTTC. Protein product: CASSLSGTPYSYNEQFF.

This clonotype was recorded a few times. The chain links TRBV12-3 or TRBV12-4 to TRBJ2-7; D ambiguous. Trimming left V 3 bases short and J 3 bases short, with 9 bases between. The CDR3 runs 13 residues. CDR3 in DNA: TGTGCCAGCAGTTTTAAAAACCACTACGAGCAGTACTTC. Translating gives CASSFKNHYEQYF.

This clonotype was detected once. The chain links TRBV3-1 to TRBJ2-1; D gene uncertain. CDR1 and CDR2 from the germline V gene are LGHDT and YNNKEL (reference sequence). The ends were cut back, 4 bases at V and 6 bases at J, with 10 bases in the middle. The CDR3 totals 13 residues. CDR3 loop: CASSPHTFNEQFF. CDR3 nucleotide sequence: TGTGCCAGCAGCCCACATACTTTCAATGAGCAGTTCTTC.

This clonotype was seen repeatedly, ten times or more. The genes are TRBV5-6 and TRBJ1-2; TRBD1 aligns across 9 bases. The CDR3 has 14 amino acids. Trimming took 5 bases from V and 9 from J; bases not matched to a gene: 11. Germline V gene lookup returns CDR1 SGHDT and CDR2 YYEEEE. The CDR3 DNA reads as TGTGCCAGCAGGCCTACAGGGGGCGGATTGAGCTACACCTTC. It codes for CASRPTGGGLSYTF.

This clonotype was detected a few times. The chain recombines TRBV12-3 or TRBV12-4 with TRBJ2-7, with D uncertain. This CDR3 is built from 12 residues. The V end lost 4 bases, the J end lost 5 bases, and 9 bases lay between the germline ends. CDR3 coding DNA: TGTGCCAGCAGTTACACGCCGGACGAGCAGTACTTC. Protein product: CASSYTPDEQYF.

This clonotype was picked up one time. This chain uses TRBV3-1 with TRBJ2-2, with 9 bases aligning to TRBD2. CDR1 LGHDT and CDR2 YNNKEL come from the germline V gene (reference sequence). CDR3 length: 17 residues. The V gene end was trimmed by 0 bases and the J gene end by 6 bases; junction bases not matched to a gene: 8. This CDR3 reads CASSQDGLAGTPGELFF. CDR3 nucleotide sequence: TGTGCCAGCAGCCAAGATGGGCTAGCGGGGACCCCCGGGGAGCTGTTTTTT.

This clonotype was detected only a few times. V usage is TRBV12-3 or TRBV12-4 and J usage is TRBJ1-2; the match to TRBD1 covers 7 bases. The CDR3 has 13 amino acids. V lost 6 bases to trimming and J lost 8 bases; unmatched junction nucleotides: 9. The CDR3 DNA follows: TGTGCCAGCAGGCCACAGGGGACTCAGGGCTACACCTTC. It codes for CASRPQGTQGYTF.

The table lists this clonotype with a few counts. J is TRBJ2-2 and V is TRBV4-2; D might be TRBD2 (6 bases). This CDR3 comprises 15 residues. Deletions cut 5 bases from V and 2 bases from J, with 12 bases between. From germline, CDR1 is LGHNA and CDR2 YNFKEQ. DNA for the CDR3: TGTGCCAGCAGCTCTCTCGGGGGTAACACCGGGGAGCTGTTTTTT. Protein: CASSSLGGNTGELFF.

This clonotype has more than one count but fewer than ten. This chain uses TRBV20-1 with TRBJ2-4, with TRBD1 as a possible D gene (5 bases). Germline CDR1 and CDR2: DFQATT and SNEGSKA (reference sequence). The length of the CDR3 is 17 residues. Trimming shortened V by 4 bases and J by 0 bases, and 19 bases separated the two germline ends. CDR3: CSAIRGSRPGAKNIQYF. The CDR3 DNA is TGCAGTGCTATTAGGGGCTCGAGGCCGGGAGCCAAAAACATTCAGTACTTC.

The chain is built from TRBV5-6 and TRBJ2-1; the match to TRBD2 covers 13 bases. The CDR3 loop spans 16 amino acids. Trimming took 1 base from V and 9 from J; bases not matched to a gene: 7. Germline CDR1 is SGHDT and CDR2 is YYEEEE. The CDR3 spells CASSLPGLAGDGEQFF. CDR3 nucleotide sequence: TGTGCCAGCAGCTTGCCCGGACTAGCGGGAGATGGTGAGCAGTTCTTC.

This clonotype was recorded only once. This rearrangement joins TRBV20-1 to TRBJ2-4; D is possibly TRBD1 (5 bases). V was cut by 6 bases and J by 6 bases, with 15 bases left in between. The germline V gene encodes CDR1 DFQATT and CDR2 SNEGSKA (reference sequence). This CDR3 region has 13 residues. CDR3 in DNA: TGCAGTGCAACAGCAGGGATAATAAACATTCAGTACTTC. This gives the protein CSATAGIINIQYF.

The chain links TRBV5-1 to TRBJ2-2, with TRBD2 matching 7 bases. Germline V gene data show CDR1 as SGHRS and CDR2 as YFSETQ. V lost 4 bases to trimming and J lost 6 bases; unmatched junction nucleotides: 12. This CDR3 is built from 16 residues. CDR3 sequence (DNA): TGCGCCAGCAGCGCGTGGAGCGGTGGGGGGGCCGGGGAGCTGTTTTTT. Amino acids: CASSAWSGGGAGELFF.

The rearrangement joins TRBV20-1 to TRBJ2-3; a possible D gene is TRBD1 (6 bases). The length of the CDR3 is 15 residues. V was trimmed by 5 bases and J by 2 bases, leaving 17 bases between them. Germline V gives CDR1 DFQATT, CDR2 SNEGSKA (reference sequence). For the CDR3, the DNA is TGCAGTGCTGGGGGTAGACAGGCCATCACAGATACGCAGTATTTT. It is translated as CSAGGRQAITDTQYF.

The chain combines TRBV5-1 with TRBJ2-1; D possibly uses TRBD1 or TRBD2 (5 bases each). The V gene lost 2 bases and the J gene lost 0 bases, with 9 bases spanning the gap. This CDR3 comprises 15 residues. Germline lookup yields CDR1 SGHRS and CDR2 YFSETQ. The CDR3 loop is CASSFPGSSYNEQFF. The CDR3 bases are TGCGCCAGCAGCTTCCCAGGGAGCTCCTACAATGAGCAGTTCTTC.

V and J are TRBV27 and TRBJ2-7, with D unclear. The V and J ends lost 6 bases and 2 bases respectively, with 11 bases between them. CDR3 length equals 13 residues. Germline CDR1 and CDR2: MNHEY and SMNVEV (reference sequence). The CDR3 coding sequence is TGTGCCAGCAGAACCAGGTTAACCTACGAGCAGTACTTC. The encoded protein is CASRTRLTYEQYF.

This clonotype has a handful of counts. The chain combines TRBV5-1 with TRBJ2-3, with 7 bases fitting TRBD2. This CDR3 contains 15 residues. Germline V gives CDR1 SGHRS, CDR2 YFSETQ. V lost 3 bases to trimming and J lost 2 bases; unmatched junction nucleotides: 6. This CDR3 reads CASSSTGRPTDTQYF. CDR3 nucleotide sequence: TGCGCCAGCAGCTCTACCGGGAGGCCCACAGATACGCAGTATTTT. The whole variable domain, filled in from reference TRBV5-1 and TRBJ2-3, reads KAGVTQTPRYLIKTRGQQVTLSCSPISGHRSVSWYQQTPGQGLQFLFEYFSETQRNKGNFPGRFSGRQFSNSRSEMNVSTLELGDSALYLCASSSTGRPTDTQYFGPGTRLTVL.

This clonotype showed up just a few times. The rearrangement joins TRBV2 to TRBJ2-3, with TRBD2 matching 7 bases. CDR1 is SNHLY, CDR2 FYNNEI, per germline. The CDR3 extends over 14 amino acids. V shed 8 bases, J shed 0 bases, and the junction held 5 bases outside the gene matches. CDR3 nucleotide sequence: TGTGCCAGCGACTATAGCGGGAGCACAGATACGCAGTATTTT. Its protein product is CASDYSGSTDTQYF.

Ten or more counts support this clonotype. The genes are TRBV12-3 or TRBV12-4 and TRBJ2-2; the D gene is possibly TRBD2 (5 bases). The V gene lost 1 base and the J gene lost 7 bases, with 7 bases spanning the gap. The CDR3 extends over 13 amino acids. The DNA of the CDR3 is TGTGCCAGCAGTTTAGAAGGAGGCGGGGAGCTGTTTTTT. It translates to CASSLEGGGELFF.